This paragraph reports one TCR beta chain. Its antigen is not identified. The ends lost 5 bases at V and 10 bases at J; junction bases unmatched: 4. Germline CDR1 and CDR2: SGHTA and FQGTGA. The CDR3 spans 12 residues. The data are from a study of beta chain features in type 1 diabetes. General study points: Moderate yet significant TCRB CDR3 shortening was seen in Type 1 diabetes patients in all four CD4+ subsets.

Expressed TCRB transcripts were sequenced after all isolated RNA was converted to cDNA. Sequenced by immunoSEQ multiplex PCR; TCRdb stores in-frame clones only, minus some. The sample holds 130,000 or so clones, about 15% seen once. The chain is built from TRBV7-3 and TRBJ2-1, with 8 bases matching TRBD1. The specimen sequenced was central memory CD4+ T cells from blood. This clonotype was obtained from a man aged 25 to 40 with type 1 diabetes. In DNA, the CDR3 is TGTGCCAGCAGCCCCGGACAGGGAGAGCAGTTCTTC. Protein: CASSPGQGEQFF.